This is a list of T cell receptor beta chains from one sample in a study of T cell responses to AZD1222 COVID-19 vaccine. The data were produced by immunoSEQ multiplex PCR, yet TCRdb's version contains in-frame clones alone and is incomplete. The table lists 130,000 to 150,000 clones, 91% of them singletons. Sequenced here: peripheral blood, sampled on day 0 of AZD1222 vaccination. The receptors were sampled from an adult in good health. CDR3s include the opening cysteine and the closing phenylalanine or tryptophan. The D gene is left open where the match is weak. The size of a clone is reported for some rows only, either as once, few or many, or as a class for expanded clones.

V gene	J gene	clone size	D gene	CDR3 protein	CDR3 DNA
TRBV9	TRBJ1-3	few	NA	CASSVAGAFGNTIYF	TGTGCCAGCAGCGTAGCCGGGGCGTTCGGAAACACCATATATTTT
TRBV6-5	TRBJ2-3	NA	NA	CASILTASTDTQYF	TGTGCCAGCATTCTTACCGCCTCCACAGATACGCAGTATTTT
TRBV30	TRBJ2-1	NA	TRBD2	CAWSRTSGSRNEQFF	TGTGCCTGGAGTAGGACTAGCGGGAGTAGAAATGAGCAGTTCTTC
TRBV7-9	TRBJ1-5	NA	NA	CASSLGTNQPQHF	TGTGCCAGCAGCTTAGGAACCAATCAGCCCCAGCATTTT
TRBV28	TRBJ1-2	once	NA	CASSLSGGAGDYGYTF	TGTGCCAGCAGTTTAAGTGGGGGAGCCGGTGACTATGGCTACACCTTC
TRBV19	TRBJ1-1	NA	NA	CASSSLPRAPGEAFF	TGTGCCAGTAGTTCCCTCCCCCGGGCCCCGGGAGAAGCTTTCTTT
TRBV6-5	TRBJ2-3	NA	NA	CASSYSSGVGQYF	TGTGCCAGCAGTTACTCGAGCGGTGTCGGGCAGTATTTT
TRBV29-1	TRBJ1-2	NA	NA	CSVEDSKGRAYGYTF	TGCAGCGTTGAAGATAGCAAGGGCCGGGCCTATGGCTACACCTTC
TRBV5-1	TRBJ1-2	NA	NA	CASSSRAQGRGNYGYTF	TGCGCCAGCAGCTCAAGGGCCCAGGGGAGGGGTAACTATGGCTACACCTTC
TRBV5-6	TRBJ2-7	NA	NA	CASSLEAGTGQYF	TGTGCCAGCAGCTTGGAAGCAGGGACCGGGCAGTACTTC
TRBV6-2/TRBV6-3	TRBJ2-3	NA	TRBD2	CASSRASGRTDTQYF	TGTGCCAGCAGTCGGGCTAGCGGTCGCACGGATACGCAGTATTTT
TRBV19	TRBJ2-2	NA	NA	CATWGRGGELFF	TGTGCCACCTGGGGCAGGGGAGGGGAGCTGTTTTTT
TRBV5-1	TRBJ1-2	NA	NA	CASSLDGSRGYTF	TGCGCCAGCAGCTTGGATGGGTCACGTGGCTACACCTTC
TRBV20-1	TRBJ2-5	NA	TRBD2	CSAGTRGTQYF	TGCAGTGCTGGGACTAGAGGGACCCAGTACTTC
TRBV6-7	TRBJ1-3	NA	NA	CASKTTFRGAGNTIYF	TGTGCCAGCAAGACGACATTCCGAGGGGCTGGAAACACCATATATTTT
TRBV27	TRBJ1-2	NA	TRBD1	CASTSLGQGANGYTF	TGTGCCAGCACTTCACTGGGACAGGGGGCGAATGGCTACACCTTC
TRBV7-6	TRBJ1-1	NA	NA	CASSLVRSPDTEAFF	TGTGCCAGCAGCTTAGTCCGCAGTCCGGACACTGAAGCTTTCTTT
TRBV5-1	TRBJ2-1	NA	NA	CASSRRDNNEQFF	TGCGCCAGCAGCCGCCGGGATAACAATGAGCAGTTCTTC
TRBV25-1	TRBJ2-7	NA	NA	CASRPGRTHEQYF	TGTGCCAGCAGACCCGGACGTACGCACGAGCAGTACTTC
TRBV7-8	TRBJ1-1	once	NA	CASSLVWGNRLNTEAFF	TGTGCCAGCAGCTTAGTTTGGGGCAATCGGCTGAACACTGAAGCTTTCTTT
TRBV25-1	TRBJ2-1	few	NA	CASSTQGIVRFF	TGTGCCAGCAGTACACAGGGAATTGTGCGGTTCTTC
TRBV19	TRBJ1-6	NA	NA	CASMRQGGGGDSPLHF	TGTGCCAGTATGAGGCAGGGCGGCGGTGGGGATTCACCCCTCCACTTT
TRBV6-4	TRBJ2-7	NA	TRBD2	CASHRWSGNGYEQYF	TGTGCCAGCCACCGGTGGAGCGGGAATGGGTACGAGCAGTACTTC